These T cell receptor beta chains were read from a single sample in a study of human T cells and chemical hapten exposure. TCRdb reanalysed the RACE reads using MiXCR and keeps one entry per CDR3 protein. This table holds about 81,000 distinct CDR3 sequences, 10% found once. The sequencing used whole blood, collected in connection with sensitization to the hapten diphenylcyclopropenone (DPC). The receptor set was obtained from a woman under 40 with alopecia areata. Some clones in this sample may be carry-over from other donors' samples. Each CDR3 is given with its conserved first and last residue. Each record gives: J gene, D gene, V gene, clone size, CDR3 protein, CDR3 DNA. D genes are given only for firm matches. The size field is filled for only some rows; it gives once, few, many or a size class.

TRBJ2-5 NA TRBV6-5 many CASSHAPPPETQYF TGTGCCAGCAGCCACGCCCCCCCTCCAGAGACCCAGTACTTC
TRBJ1-5 NA TRBV3-1 NA CASSQAGGTNQPQHF TGTGCCAGCAGCCAAGCGGGGGGAACAAATCAGCCCCAGCATTTT
TRBJ1-5 NA TRBV4-3 many CASSQEWQGRRNQPQHF TGCGCCAGCAGCCAAGAGTGGCAGGGACGGAGGAATCAGCCCCAGCATTTT
TRBJ2-5 TRBD2 TRBV27 few CASSLSSGSGETQYF TGTGCCAGCAGTTTATCGAGCGGGAGCGGGGAGACCCAGTACTTC
TRBJ2-3 NA TRBV6-5 NA CASSYSSLGVGTDTQYF TGTGCCAGCAGTTACTCGAGCTTGGGAGTCGGCACAGATACGCAGTATTTT
TRBJ2-1 NA TRBV6-2/TRBV6-3 few CASTDSGSEQFF TGTGCCAGCACCGATAGTGGTAGTGAGCAGTTCTTC
TRBJ1-1 NA TRBV6-5 NA CASTEFRGNTEAFF TGTGCCAGCACCGAATTCAGAGGGAACACTGAAGCTTTCTTT
TRBJ1-1 NA TRBV5-6 many CASSVISQGFVIAFF TGTGCCAGCAGCGTAATAAGCCAGGGGTTCGTTATAGCTTTCTTT
TRBJ1-2 TRBD1 TRBV12-3/TRBV12-4 few CASGQGSAGYTF TGTGCCAGCGGACAGGGGTCGGCTGGCTACACCTTC
TRBJ2-7 TRBD2 TRBV12-3/TRBV12-4 many CASSLSGRALYEQYF TGTGCCAGCAGTTTAAGCGGGAGGGCACTCTACGAGCAGTACTTC
TRBJ2-5 NA TRBV7-3 many CASSPNGFPQETQYF TGTGCCAGCAGCCCAAACGGGTTCCCCCAAGAGACCCAGTACTTC
TRBJ2-5 TRBD1 TRBV6-2/TRBV6-3 many CASSSPTGSRQETQYF TGTGCCAGCAGTTCCCCGACAGGGTCGAGGCAAGAGACCCAGTACTTC
TRBJ1-1 NA TRBV3-1 many CASSQDVGGGFRSRNTEAFF TGTGCCAGCAGCCAAGACGTCGGCGGTGGGTTTAGGAGTAGGAACACTGAAGCTTTCTTT
TRBJ2-7 TRBD1 TRBV29-1 few CSVVSGGGVVYEQYF TGCAGCGTTGTTTCAGGGGGCGGAGTGGTCTACGAGCAGTACTTC
TRBJ2-7 NA TRBV30 many CAWSTEVLPFEQYF TGTGCCTGGAGTACGGAAGTACTTCCCTTCGAGCAGTACTTC
TRBJ2-1 NA TRBV28 NA CASREGLTEQFF TGTGCCAGCAGAGAGGGACTTACTGAGCAGTTCTTC
TRBJ2-1 TRBD2 TRBV20-1 many CSAPPLRTSGGGSYNEQFF TGCAGTGCCCCCCCCCTCAGGACTAGCGGGGGGGGATCCTACAATGAGCAGTTCTTC
TRBJ2-1 TRBD1 TRBV3-1 NA CASSLHRGLVGNEQFF TGTGCCAGCAGCCTCCACAGGGGGCTGGTAGGTAATGAGCAGTTCTTC
TRBJ1-1 NA TRBV5-5 NA CASSLTGLTEAFF TGTGCCAGCAGCCTAACAGGGCTCACTGAAGCTTTCTTT
TRBJ1-3 NA TRBV30 many CAWMHRGRSPGNTIYF TGTGCCTGGATGCATAGGGGAAGATCCCCTGGAAACACCATATATTTT
TRBJ1-5 TRBD1 TRBV24-1 NA CATSDQGEGPQHF TGTGCCACCAGTGATCAGGGGGAGGGACCCCAGCATTTT
TRBJ2-1 NA TRBV7-2 NA CASSPPSFREQFF TGTGCCAGCAGCCCCCCCTCGTTTCGTGAGCAGTTCTTC